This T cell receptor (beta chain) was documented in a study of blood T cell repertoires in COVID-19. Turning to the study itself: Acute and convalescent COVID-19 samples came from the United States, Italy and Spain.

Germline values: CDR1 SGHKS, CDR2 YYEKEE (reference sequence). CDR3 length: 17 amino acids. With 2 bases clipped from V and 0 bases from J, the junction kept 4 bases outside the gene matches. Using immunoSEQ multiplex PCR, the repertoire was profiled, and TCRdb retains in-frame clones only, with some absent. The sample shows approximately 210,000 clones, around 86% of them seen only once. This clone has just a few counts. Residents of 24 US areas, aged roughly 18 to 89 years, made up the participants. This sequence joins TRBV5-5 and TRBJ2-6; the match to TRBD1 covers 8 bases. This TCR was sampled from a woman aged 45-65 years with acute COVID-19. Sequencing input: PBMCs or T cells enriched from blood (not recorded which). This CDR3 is CASSFRTGSSGANVLTF. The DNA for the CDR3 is TGTGCCAGCAGCTTCCGGACAGGGAGCTCTGGGGCCAACGTCCTGACTTTC.